What follows describes a single T cell receptor beta chain. This entry is derived from a study of blood T cell repertoires in COVID-19. Whole-study context: Samples of COVID-19 (acute and convalescent) were obtained from the United States, Italy and Spain. From T cells, B-cell-depleted T cells, or PBMCs came the material, which was cDNA or gDNA.

Germline V gene lookup returns CDR1 SGHTA and CDR2 FQGNSA. This CDR3 spans 15 amino acids. Losses at the gene ends were 5 bases for V and 0 bases for J; bases not matched to a gene: 3. Original handling: Amplification from reference gene primers served as the basis for estimated nucleated cell counts. Profiled with immunoSEQ multiplex PCR; TCRdb holds only in-frame clones, not every one. Clonal size and the V and J genes are those of that table, whereas D and trimming came from the DNA. The sample carries about 120,000 clones, more than 75% recorded once. The receptor comes from a woman aged 45-65 years with acute or convalescent COVID-19. The rearrangement joins TRBV7-2 to TRBJ2-2; 7 bases are a match to TRBD2. Sequences were obtained from peripheral blood. CDR3 nucleotide sequence: TGTGCCAGCAGCACGGGACTAACGAACACCGGGGAGCTGTTTTTT. Translated: CASSTGLTNTGELFF.